This TCR beta chain was recorded in a study of blood T cell repertoires in COVID-19. Study background: Sources were T cells, B-cell-depleted T cells, or PBMCs; the material itself was cDNA or gDNA.

Per the original data handling: By means of reference gene primer amplification, nucleated cell counts were estimated. Libraries were prepared by immunoSEQ multiplex PCR; TCRdb keeps only in-frame clonotypes and omits some of them. From that table come the V and J calls and clone size; the DNA was used to work out D and trimming. This sample has approximately 140,000 clones, with 84% found just once. V shed 0 bases and J shed 11 bases, with 16 bases lying between them. This CDR3 is 14 amino acids long. Per germline, CDR1 SGHDT and CDR2 YYEEEE. The clonotype comes from a human donor in a cohort sampled during active COVID-19. What was sequenced was peripheral blood. This chain joins TRBV5-6 and TRBJ2-3; TRBD2 might be the D (6 bases). The CDR3 loop reads CASSLVERVIKQYF. The CDR3 DNA reads as TGTGCCAGCAGCTTGGTGGAGCGGGTTATTAAGCAGTATTTT.